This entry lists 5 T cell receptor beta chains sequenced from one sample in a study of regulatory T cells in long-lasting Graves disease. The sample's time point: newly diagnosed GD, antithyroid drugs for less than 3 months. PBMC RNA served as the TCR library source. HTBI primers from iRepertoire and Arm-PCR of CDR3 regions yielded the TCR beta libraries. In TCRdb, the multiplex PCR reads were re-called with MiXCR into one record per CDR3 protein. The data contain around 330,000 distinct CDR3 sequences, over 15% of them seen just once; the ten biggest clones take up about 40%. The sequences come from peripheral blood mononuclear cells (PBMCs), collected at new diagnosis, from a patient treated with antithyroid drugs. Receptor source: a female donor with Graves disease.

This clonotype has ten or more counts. The CDR3 protein is CASSLAGTSADPSNVKQYF. CDR3 DNA: TGTGCCAGCAGCTTAGCCGGGACTAGTGCCGATCCCAGTAATGTAAAGCAGTACTTC. V usage is TRBV7-2 and J usage is TRBJ2-7, with 8 bases lining up with TRBD2. The length of the CDR3 is 19 residues. Trimming removed 0 bases from V and 8 bases from J; junction bases left unmatched: 21. Germline CDR1 and CDR2: SGHTA and FQGNSA.

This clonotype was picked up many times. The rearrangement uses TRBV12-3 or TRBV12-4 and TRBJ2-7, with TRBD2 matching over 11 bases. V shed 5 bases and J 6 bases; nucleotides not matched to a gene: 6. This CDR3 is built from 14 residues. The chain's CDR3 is CASSLLAGEGEQYF. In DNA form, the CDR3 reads TGTGCCAGCAGTCTACTAGCGGGAGAAGGCGAGCAGTACTTC.

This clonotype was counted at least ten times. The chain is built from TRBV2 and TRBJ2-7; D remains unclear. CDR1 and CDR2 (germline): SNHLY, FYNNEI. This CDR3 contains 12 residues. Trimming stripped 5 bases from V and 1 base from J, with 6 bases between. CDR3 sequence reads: CASSWASYEQYF. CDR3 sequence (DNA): TGTGCCAGCAGTTGGGCGTCCTACGAGCAGTACTTC. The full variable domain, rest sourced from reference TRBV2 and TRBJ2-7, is EPEVTQTPSHQVTQMGQEVILRCVPISNHLYFYWYRQILGQKVEFLVSFYNNEISEKSEIFDDQFSVERPDGSNFTLKIRSTKLEDSAMYFCASSWASYEQYFGPGTRLTVT.

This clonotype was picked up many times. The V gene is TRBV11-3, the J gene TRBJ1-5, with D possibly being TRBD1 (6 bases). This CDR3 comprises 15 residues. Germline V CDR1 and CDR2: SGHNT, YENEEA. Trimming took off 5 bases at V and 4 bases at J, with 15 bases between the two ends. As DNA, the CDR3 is TGTGCCAGCAGCGTACGAGGGGGGCGGAATCAGCCCCAGCATTTT. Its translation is CASSVRGGRNQPQHF.

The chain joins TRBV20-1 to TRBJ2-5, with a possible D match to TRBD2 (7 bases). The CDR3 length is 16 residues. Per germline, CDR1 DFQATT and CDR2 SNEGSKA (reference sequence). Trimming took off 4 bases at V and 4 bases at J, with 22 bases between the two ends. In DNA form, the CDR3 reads TGCAGTGCTAACGCCGGAGGGGGGGATTATGGAGAGACCCAGTACTTC. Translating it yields CSANAGGGDYGETQYF.